A selection of T cell receptor beta chains follows, all from one sample in a study of CXCR3-negative and CXCR3-positive naive CD8 T cells. From its re-call of the 5' RACE reads, TCRdb lists each CDR3 protein once, without DNA. Here the sample table reports some 54,000 distinct CDR3 sequences. Sample: naive CXCR3+ CD8+ T cells from blood. Receptors were obtained from a human donor in good health. Some clones in this sample may be carry-over from other donors' samples. CDR3s include the opening cysteine and the closing phenylalanine or tryptophan.

>TRBJ2-7|15|TRBV2
CASSEVSGGGDEQYF
>TRBJ1-2|16|TRBV7-2
CASSLAWTGDNYGYTF
>TRBJ2-2|18|TRBV4-3
CASSQDSLAGGRTGELFF
>TRBJ1-1|14|TRBV29-1
CSVEREVGLTEAFF
>TRBJ1-1|14|TRBV21-1
CASSKAGGNTEAFF
>TRBJ2-2|11|TRBV7-8
CASSLSGELFF
>TRBJ2-1|13|TRBV7-9
CASSVDSFHEQFF
>TRBJ1-1|12|TRBV20-1
CSAIQGNTEAFF
>TRBJ1-4|12|TRBV7-2
CASSLEWGKLFF
>TRBJ2-7|14|TRBV11-2
CASSVSGGSYEQYF
>TRBJ2-7|12|TRBV10-3
CAISDRRDEQYF
>TRBJ1-1|15|TRBV12-3/TRBV12-4
CASSFPLIMNTEAFF
>TRBJ1-4|13|TRBV12-3/TRBV12-4
CASRPPLVEKQFF
>TRBJ1-1|15|TRBV7-9
CASSPLWGTGTEAFF
>TRBJ2-1|14|TRBV29-1
CSVRGGRTYNEQFF
>TRBJ1-1|13|TRBV18
CASSPPLSAEAFF
>TRBJ1-1|15|TRBV27
CASSLSPAGRTEAFF
>TRBJ2-1|16|TRBV4-3
CASSQVYRGLVNEQFF
>TRBJ2-1|17|TRBV9
CASSALHGASSYNEQFF
>TRBJ2-1|13|TRBV28
CASSLYVRDQAFF
>TRBJ2-5|15|TRBV6-5
CASSTLAFRGETQYF
>TRBJ2-7|18|TRBV7-2
CASREGPGRDRASYEQYF
>TRBJ2-2|12|TRBV27
CASSSTTGELFF
>TRBJ1-6|19|TRBV7-8
CASSPLRYISASYNSPLHF